These T cell receptor beta chains were read from a single sample in a study of T-cell reconstitution after alpha-beta-depleted transplantation in children. TCRdb reprocessed the PCR reads via MiXCR and lists one record per CDR3 protein. Of over 70,000 distinct CDR3 sequences detected, 12% appear once; the ten largest clones hold roughly 13%. The input for sequencing was PBMCs from the stem cell graft donor, taken from the stem cell graft. The source is a human donor who donated a stem cell graft to a child with inherited bone marrow failure. CDR3s include the opening cysteine and the closing phenylalanine or tryptophan. The order of the fields is D gene, clone size, J gene, V gene, CDR3 protein, CDR3 DNA. A D gene is named only where the DNA matches it firmly. Size is stated for part of the rows, as once, few or many counts, or as a class when the clone is expanded.

>-|many|TRBJ2-5|TRBV7-2
CASSPMPGLLSGETQYF
TGTGCCAGCAGCCCCATGCCGGGACTGCTGAGTGGAGAGACCCAGTACTTC
>-|-|TRBJ2-7|TRBV12-3/TRBV12-4
CASSSDDRISSYEQYF
TGTGCCAGCAGTTCTGACGACAGGATCTCCTCCTACGAGCAGTACTTC
>TRBD2|many|TRBJ2-1|TRBV4-1
CASSHLAGDNEQFF
TGCGCCAGCAGCCATTTAGCGGGGGACAATGAGCAGTTCTTC
>-|many|TRBJ2-7|TRBV4-1
CASSHHPTGHSYEQYF
TGCGCCAGCAGCCACCACCCTACCGGGCACTCCTACGAGCAGTACTTC
>-|many|TRBJ1-1|TRBV5-1
CASSLARGNTEAFF
TGCGCCTCAAGCTTGGCGCGGGGGAACACTGAAGCTTTCTTT
>-|many|TRBJ2-2|TRBV27
CASSWGSRNTGELFF
TGTGCCAGCAGTTGGGGCAGTAGGAACACCGGGGAGCTGTTTTTT
>TRBD2|many|TRBJ2-2|TRBV4-3
CASIQAASGATGELFF
TGCGCCAGCATCCAAGCTGCTAGCGGAGCCACCGGGGAGCTGTTTTTT
>TRBD2|-|TRBJ2-7|TRBV10-3
CAISESDSGAEQYF
TGTGCCATCAGTGAGTCGGATAGCGGGGCCGAGCAGTACTTC
>-|many|TRBJ1-4|TRBV12-3/TRBV12-4
CASTTWDLSPTNEKLFF
TGTGCCAGCACCACGTGGGACCTCTCTCCAACTAATGAAAAACTGTTTTTT
>TRBD2|once|TRBJ2-3|TRBV7-2
CASSLLAGVSTDTQYF
TGTGCCAGCAGCCTGTTAGCGGGGGTTAGCACAGATACGCAGTATTTT
>-|many|TRBJ2-7|TRBV7-2
CASSLSASYKQYF
TGTGCCAGCAGTCTATCAGCTAGCTATAAGCAGTACTTC